Following are 24 T cell receptor beta chains from one sample sequenced in a study of response to subunit inactivated influenza vaccine. MiXCR, applied by TCRdb to the RT-PCR reads, yields one record per CDR3 protein. The sample has hundreds of thousands of distinct CDR3 sequences, approximately 17% seen once. The sequences come from PBMCs from blood, collected around 5 days after vaccination. Receptor source: a man aged 50 to 60 who received an inactivated influenza vaccine.

The V gene is TRBV4-3, the J gene TRBJ1-4; D unclear. The CDR3 totals 15 residues. Per the germline V gene, CDR1 is LGHNA and CDR2 is YSLEER. Between the trimmed V and J ends, which lost 1 base and 6 bases, there was a span of 12 bases. The CDR3 nucleotides are TGCGCCAGCAGCCAAGCTTGGGGTGGGGATGAAAAACTGTTTTTT. It yields the protein CASSQAWGGDEKLFF.

This clonotype was seen more than once but under ten times. The chain links TRBV20-1 to TRBJ2-5, with 7 bases lining up with TRBD2. V lost 4 bases and J lost 4; bases outside the gene matches: 18. CDR3 size: 17 residues. Germline V gives CDR1 DFQATT, CDR2 SNEGSKA (reference sequence). As DNA, the CDR3 is TGCAGTGCTACCCCTCAAGCGGGGAGGTCGGGCAGAGAGACCCAGTACTTC. It codes for CSATPQAGRSGRETQYF.

This clonotype came up a few times. This chain joins TRBV28 and TRBJ2-3, with a possible D match to TRBD1 (7 bases). The CDR3 is 17 residues long. From germline, CDR1 is MDHEN and CDR2 SYDVKM. The V end lost 2 bases, the J end lost 1 base, and 16 bases lay between the germline ends. In DNA form, the CDR3 reads TGTGCCAGCAGTTTAGCGGCAGGGGGGAAAGGCACAGATACGCAGTATTTT. Its protein product is CASSLAAGGKGTDTQYF.

This clonotype was observed a few times. This chain joins TRBV7-2 and TRBJ2-2; no definite D call. Per germline, CDR1 SGHTA and CDR2 FQGNSA. This CDR3 spans 14 amino acids. Between the trimmed V and J ends, which lost 3 bases and 3 bases, there was a span of 8 bases. The CDR3 protein is CASSFLRDTGELFF. In DNA form, the CDR3 reads TGTGCCAGCAGCTTTCTTCGGGACACCGGGGAGCTGTTTTTT.

This clonotype has a count of ten or more. The rearrangement uses TRBV12-3 or TRBV12-4 and TRBJ1-5; no firm D call. V lost 3 bases, J lost 3 bases, and 6 bases lay in between. The CDR3 length is 13 residues. CDR3 loop: CASSFSDNQPQHF. The CDR3 nucleotides are TGTGCCAGCAGTTTCTCAGACAATCAGCCCCAGCATTTT.

This clonotype was seen more than once but under ten times. V and J are TRBV7-2 and TRBJ2-4, with TRBD1 identical over 9 bases. The CDR3 extends over 15 amino acids. Per the germline V gene, CDR1 is SGHTA and CDR2 is FQGNSA. The V segment lost 6 bases and the J segment 9 bases; nucleotides outside the gene matches: 12. CDR3 sequence reads: CASRSTGGDWSIQYF. The CDR3 nucleotides are TGTGCCAGCAGGTCAACAGGGGGCGATTGGAGCATTCAGTACTTC.

This clonotype was observed many times. The chain employs TRBV28 and TRBJ2-5, with D possibly being TRBD1 (7 bases). This CDR3 has 16 amino acids. Germline CDR1 reads MDHEN; CDR2 reads SYDVKM. With 1 base removed from V and 4 bases from J, the gap between germline ends came to 16 bases. The CDR3 loop is CASSLFGGGAGETQYF. The CDR3, as DNA: TGTGCCAGCAGTTTATTCGGAGGGGGCGCGGGAGAGACCCAGTACTTC.

This clonotype was seen a handful of times. For the CDR3, the DNA is TGTGCCACCAGTGAAGGACAGCAGTCCTACGAGCAGTACTTC. Its translation: CATSEGQQSYEQYF. The V call is TRBV24-1, the J call TRBJ2-7; perhaps TRBD1 as D (6 bases). V lost 4 bases, J lost 1 base, and 10 bases lay in between. This CDR3 has 14 residues. Germline V gene sequence: CDR1 KGHDR, CDR2 SFDVKD.

V is TRBV5-1 and J is TRBJ1-1; maybe TRBD1 (6 bases). V lost 4 bases to trimming and J lost 3 bases, with 16 bases between them. The CDR3 has 15 residues. The germline V gene encodes CDR1 SGHRS and CDR2 YFSETQ. Here the CDR3 reads CASSRGTNSDTEAFF. As DNA, the CDR3 is TGCGCCAGCAGCCGGGGGACAAACAGCGACACTGAAGCTTTCTTT.

This clonotype was recorded at least ten times. The V call is TRBV20-1, the J call TRBJ2-7; the match to TRBD2 covers 8 bases. V dropped 5 bases and J dropped 3; count of bases not matched to a gene: 3. Germline loops: CDR1 DFQATT, CDR2 SNEGSKA (reference sequence). The CDR3 has 12 residues. CDR3: CSARTSGYEQYF. The CDR3 DNA reads as TGCAGTGCTCGAACTAGCGGCTACGAGCAGTACTTC.

The genes are TRBV5-1 and TRBJ1-1; D not certain. CDR3 length: 13 residues. CDR1 and CDR2 from the germline V gene are SGHRS and YFSETQ. V shed 0 bases and J shed 5 bases, with 8 bases lying between them. CDR3 in amino acids: CASSLDGETEAFF. The CDR3 DNA follows: TGCGCCAGCAGCTTGGACGGGGAAACTGAAGCTTTCTTT.

The V gene is TRBV12-3 or TRBV12-4, the J gene TRBJ1-6, with 8 bases matching TRBD1. The CDR3 length is 15 residues. V was clipped by 1 base and J by 9 bases; unmatched bases: 5. DNA of the CDR3: TGTGCCAGCAGTTTAGGAGGACAGGGTCTTTCACCCCTCCACTTT. Its translation is CASSLGGQGLSPLHF.

The chain links TRBV12-3 or TRBV12-4 to TRBJ2-5, with 9 nucleotides matching TRBD2. Trimming took 6 bases from V and 4 from J; bases not matched to a gene: 12. The CDR3 sequence is 16 residues long. The CDR3, as DNA: TGTGCCAGCAGCCCGATTAGCGGGAGTGGGCGAGAGACCCAGTACTTC. It codes for CASSPISGSGRETQYF.

The chain uses TRBV12-3 or TRBV12-4 and TRBJ1-2; TRBD1 is a possible D gene (5 bases). This CDR3 contains 15 residues. V lost 4 bases, J lost 8 bases, and 20 bases lay in between. The CDR3 reads CASSSAPGHRQGYTF. The CDR3 DNA sequence: TGTGCCAGCAGTTCGGCCCCGGGGCACCGGCAAGGCTACACCTTC.

This clonotype was counted only a few times. The rearrangement uses TRBV4-2 and TRBJ2-1; 12 nucleotides align to TRBD2. CDR1 and CDR2 (germline): LGHNA, YNFKEQ. The CDR3 length is 16 residues. V gave up 2 bases and J gave up 4 bases; unmatched junction bases: 3. This CDR3 reads CASSQRTSGDYNEQFF. The DNA of the CDR3 is TGTGCCAGCAGCCAACGGACTAGCGGGGATTACAATGAGCAGTTCTTC.

This clonotype was seen many times. The chain carries TRBV5-6 and TRBJ2-3, with TRBD1 identical over 7 bases. Looked up from germline, CDR1 is SGHDT and CDR2 is YYEEEE. V was pared by 5 bases and J by 5 bases, with 14 bases of the junction left unmatched. The CDR3 sequence is 16 residues long. The CDR3 sequence: CASRSYDRERGDTQYF. The CDR3 bases are TGTGCCAGCAGATCCTACGACAGGGAGCGAGGAGATACGCAGTATTTT.

A few counts support this clonotype. The V gene is TRBV20-1, the J gene TRBJ2-4; D unclear. Trimming took off 3 bases at V and 6 bases at J, with 12 bases between the two ends. The CDR3 is 13 residues long. Per the germline V gene, CDR1 is DFQATT and CDR2 is SNEGSKA (reference sequence). The CDR3 is CSASRAVGNIQYF. CDR3 nucleotides: TGCAGTGCTAGTCGGGCAGTTGGAAACATTCAGTACTTC.

The gene calls are TRBV28 and TRBJ1-1, with 8 bases lining up with TRBD1. The CDR3 consists of 17 residues. Germline CDR1 reads MDHEN; CDR2 reads SYDVKM. Germline trimming cut 6 bases from V and 0 bases from J; bases unmatched to any gene: 12. In DNA form, the CDR3 reads TGTGCCAGCAGCTCCCCTCCTCGGGGACAGGTGAACACTGAAGCTTTCTTT. Translated: CASSSPPRGQVNTEAFF.

This chain connects TRBV3-1 to TRBJ2-1; weak D call: TRBD2 (6 bases). V was trimmed by 6 bases and J by 1 base, leaving 13 bases between them. There are 15 residues in the CDR3. CDR1 and CDR2 from the germline V gene are LGHDT and YNNKEL (reference sequence). The CDR3 bases are TGTGCCAGCAGGCGGGGCCTATCGTCCTACAATGAGCAGTTCTTC. This encodes CASRRGLSSYNEQFF.

This clonotype has only a few counts. The CDR3 coding sequence is TGTGCCAGCTCACCACGGGGAAAAGGCATTCAGTACTTC. Protein product: CASSPRGKGIQYF. The rearrangement joins TRBV18 to TRBJ2-4; no clear D gene. The CDR3 consists of 13 residues. Germline CDR1 and CDR2: KGHSH and LQKENI. V lost 1 base, J lost 9 bases, and 10 bases lay in between.

This clonotype was detected ten times or more. The gene calls are TRBV12-3 or TRBV12-4 and TRBJ2-7, with D tentatively TRBD2 (6 bases). The length of the CDR3 is 13 residues. The ends were cut back, 4 bases at V and 1 base at J, with 8 bases in the middle. CDR3 nucleotides: TGTGCCAGCAGTTATGGGACTTCCTACGAGCAGTACTTC. Translated, it gives CASSYGTSYEQYF.

The rearrangement uses TRBV27 and TRBJ2-4; TRBD1 agrees at 9 bases. Trimming took 5 bases from V and 1 from J; bases not matched to a gene: 18. This CDR3 comprises 20 residues. The V gene's germline CDR1 is MNHEY and CDR2 SMNVEV (reference sequence). The CDR3 spells CASSNYRGRTTISAKNIQYF. The DNA of the CDR3 is TGTGCCAGCAGTAACTACAGGGGGCGAACAACGATCTCGGCCAAAAACATTCAGTACTTC.

The CDR3 is CAVTPLARTISYEQYF. CDR3 nucleotides: TGTGCCGTTACTCCCTTGGCGCGGACTATCTCCTACGAGCAGTACTTC. The rearrangement joins TRBV7-9 to TRBJ2-7; TRBD2 might be the D (6 bases). Germline CDR1 SEHNR, CDR2 FQNEAQ (reference sequence). This CDR3 comprises 16 residues. V dropped 11 bases and J dropped 0 bases, with 23 bases sitting between them.

CDR3 sequence reads: CASSRQGPIYEQYF. The DNA of the CDR3 is TGCGCCAGCAGCCGACAGGGCCCTATCTACGAGCAGTACTTC. The genes are TRBV5-1 and TRBJ2-7, with 7 bases lining up with TRBD1. J lost 3 bases, V lost 4 bases, and 7 bases had no gene match. The CDR3 runs 14 residues. In germline, CDR1 is SGHRS, CDR2 YFSETQ.